The T cell receptor (beta chain) described here comes from a study of blood T cell repertoires in COVID-19. About the study: In each case, the material was cDNA or gDNA derived from T cells, B-cell-depleted T cells, or PBMCs.

In the original workflow: Reference gene primer amplification in the assay estimated nucleated cell counts. Only in-frame clones appear in the TCRdb table, and some are missing; sequencing was by immunoSEQ multiplex PCR. V, J and clone size were drawn from that table, and D and trimming were deduced from the DNA. The data hold about 240,000 clones, with approximately 86% observed a single time. From germline, CDR1 is MDHEN and CDR2 SYDVKM. The CDR3 length is 17 residues. The V end lost 0 bases, the J end lost 0 bases, and 11 bases lay between the germline ends. The V gene is TRBV28, the J gene TRBJ1-4; unclear D gene. The receptor's source is a human donor in a cohort sampled during active COVID-19. The sequenced sample consisted of peripheral blood. As DNA, the CDR3 is TGTGCCAGCAGTTTATGGGCTCGGGGTCCAACTAATGAAAAACTGTTTTTT. It specifies CASSLWARGPTNEKLFF.